The source of this TCR beta chain is a study of cytomegalovirus exposure and HLA in healthy donors. Whole-study results and caveats: The classifier reportedly diagnosed cytomegalovirus status with high specificity and sensitivity. As a later analysis revealed, most CMV-associated TCR beta chains appeared HLA-restricted. An assumption of roughly uniform sequencing depth across donors underlay the presence/absence analyses.

PCR involved 60 Vbeta and 13 Jbeta primers. Clones were read by immunoSEQ multiplex PCR, and TCRdb kept only the in-frame ones, dropping some. The profile shows about 85,000 clones, approximately 80% of them singletons. CDR3 length equals 15 residues. Losses at the gene ends were 0 bases for V and 2 bases for J; bases not matched to a gene: 5. Germline V gene lookup returns CDR1 SGHKS and CDR2 YYEKEE (reference sequence). Turning to this clone: No antigen is known for it.

The sample taken for sequencing was PBMCs. The receptor comes from a man aged 50-59 years in good health and CMV-seropositive. V and J are TRBV5-5 and TRBJ2-7; TRBD2 matches at 7 bases. CDR3 in amino acids: CASSLVREVTYEQYF. The CDR3 bases are TGTGCCAGCAGCTTGGTCCGGGAGGTGACCTACGAGCAGTACTTC. The entire variable domain, with the rest obtained from reference TRBV5-5 and TRBJ2-7, is as follows: DAGVTQSPTHLIKTRGQQVTLRCSPISGHKSVSWYQQVLGQGPQFIFQYYEKEERGRGNFPDRFSARQFPNYSSELNVNALLLGDSALYLCASSLVREVTYEQYFGPGTRLTVT.